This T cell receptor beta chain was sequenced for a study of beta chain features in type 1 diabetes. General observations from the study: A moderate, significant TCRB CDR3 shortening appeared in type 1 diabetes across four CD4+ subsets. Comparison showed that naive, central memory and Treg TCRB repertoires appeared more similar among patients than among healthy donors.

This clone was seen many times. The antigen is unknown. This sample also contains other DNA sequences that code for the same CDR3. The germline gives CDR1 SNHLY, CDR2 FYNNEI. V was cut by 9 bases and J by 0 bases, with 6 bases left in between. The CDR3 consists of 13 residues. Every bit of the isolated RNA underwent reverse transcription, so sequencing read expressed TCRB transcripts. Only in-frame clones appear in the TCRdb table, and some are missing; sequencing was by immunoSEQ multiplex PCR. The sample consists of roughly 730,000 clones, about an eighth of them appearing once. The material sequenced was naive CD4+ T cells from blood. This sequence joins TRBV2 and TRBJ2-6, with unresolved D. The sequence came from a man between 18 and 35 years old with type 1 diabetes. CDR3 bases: TGTGCCAGGAGGAGCTCTGGGGCCAACGTCCTGACTTTC. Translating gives CARRSSGANVLTF.